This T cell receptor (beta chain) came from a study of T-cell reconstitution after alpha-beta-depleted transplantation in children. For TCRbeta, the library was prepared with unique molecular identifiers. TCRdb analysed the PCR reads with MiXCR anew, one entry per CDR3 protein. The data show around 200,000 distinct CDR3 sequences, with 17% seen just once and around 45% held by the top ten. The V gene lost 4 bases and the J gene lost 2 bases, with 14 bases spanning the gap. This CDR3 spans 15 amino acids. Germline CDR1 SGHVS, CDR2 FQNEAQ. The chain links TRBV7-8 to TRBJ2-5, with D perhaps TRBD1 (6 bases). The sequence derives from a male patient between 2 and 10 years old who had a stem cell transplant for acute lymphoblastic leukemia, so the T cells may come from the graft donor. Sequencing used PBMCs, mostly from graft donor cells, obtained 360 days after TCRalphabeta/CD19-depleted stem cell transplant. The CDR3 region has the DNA TGTGCCAGCAGCTCGATGGGGGCCTCACAAGAGACCCAGTACTTC. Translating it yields CASSSMGASQETQYF.